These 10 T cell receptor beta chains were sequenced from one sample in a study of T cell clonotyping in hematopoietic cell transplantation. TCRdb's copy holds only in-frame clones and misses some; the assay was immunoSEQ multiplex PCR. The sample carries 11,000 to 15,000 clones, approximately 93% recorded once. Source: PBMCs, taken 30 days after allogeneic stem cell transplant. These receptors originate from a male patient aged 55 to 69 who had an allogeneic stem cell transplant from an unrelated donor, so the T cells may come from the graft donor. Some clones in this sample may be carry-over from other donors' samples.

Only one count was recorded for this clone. In nucleotides, the CDR3 is TGTGCCAGCAGTGAAGATCGGGGTTCTGTTGGCTACACCTTC. It encodes CASSEDRGSVGYTF. This chain uses TRBV6-1 with TRBJ1-2; unclear D gene. This CDR3 has 14 amino acids. Trimming took 1 base from V and 7 from J, leaving 13 bases between them. CDR1 is MNHNS, CDR2 SASEGT, per germline.

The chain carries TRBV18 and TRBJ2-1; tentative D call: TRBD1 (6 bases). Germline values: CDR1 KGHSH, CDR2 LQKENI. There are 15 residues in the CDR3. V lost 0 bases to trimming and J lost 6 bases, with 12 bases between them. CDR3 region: CASSPPASGVNEQFF. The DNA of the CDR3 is TGTGCCAGCTCACCACCCGCCTCAGGGGTCAATGAGCAGTTCTTC. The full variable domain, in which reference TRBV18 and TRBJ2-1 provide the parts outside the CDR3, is NAGVMQNPRHLVRRRGQEARLRCSPMKGHSHVYWYRQLPEEGLKFMVYLQKENIIDESGMPKERFSAEFPKEGPSILRIQQVVRGDSAAYFCASSPPASGVNEQFFGPGTRLTVL.

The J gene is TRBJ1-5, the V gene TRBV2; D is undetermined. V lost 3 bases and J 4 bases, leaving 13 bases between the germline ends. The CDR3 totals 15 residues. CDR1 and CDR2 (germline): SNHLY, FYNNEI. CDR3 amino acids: CASSDAAPVNQPQHF. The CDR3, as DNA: TGTGCCAGCAGTGACGCGGCGCCGGTGAATCAGCCCCAGCATTTT.

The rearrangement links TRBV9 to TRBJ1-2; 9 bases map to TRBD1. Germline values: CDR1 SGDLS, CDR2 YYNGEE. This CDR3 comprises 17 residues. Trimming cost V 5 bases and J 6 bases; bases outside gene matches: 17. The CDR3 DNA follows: TGTGCCAGCAGTGCTGGGACAGGGAGCCCCGTTCCGGATGGCTACACCTTC. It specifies CASSAGTGSPVPDGYTF.

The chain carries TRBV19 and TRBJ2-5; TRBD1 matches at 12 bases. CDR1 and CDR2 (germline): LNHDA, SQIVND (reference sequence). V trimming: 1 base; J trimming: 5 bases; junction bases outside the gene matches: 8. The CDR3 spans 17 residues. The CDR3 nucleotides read TGTGCCAGTAGTATAGGGGGACAGGGGGCATGGCGGGAGACCCAGTACTTC. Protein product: CASSIGGQGAWRETQYF.

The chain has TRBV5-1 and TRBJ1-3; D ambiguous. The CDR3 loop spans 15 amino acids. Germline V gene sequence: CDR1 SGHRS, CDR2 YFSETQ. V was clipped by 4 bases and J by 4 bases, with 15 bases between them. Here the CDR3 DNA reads TGCGCCAGCAGCCCGGCGGCGGGCACAGGAAACACCATATATTTT. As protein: CASSPAAGTGNTIYF.

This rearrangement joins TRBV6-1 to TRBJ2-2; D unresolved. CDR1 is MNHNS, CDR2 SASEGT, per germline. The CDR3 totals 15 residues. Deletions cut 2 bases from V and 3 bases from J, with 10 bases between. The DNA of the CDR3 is TGTGCCAGCAGTGAAATGGCGACCTACACCGGGGAGCTGTTTTTT. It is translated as CASSEMATYTGELFF.

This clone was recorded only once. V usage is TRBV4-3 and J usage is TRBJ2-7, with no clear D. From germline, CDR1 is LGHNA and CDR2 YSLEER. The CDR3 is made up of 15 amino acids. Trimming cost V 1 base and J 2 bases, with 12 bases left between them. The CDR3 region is CASSQGSSPTYEQYF. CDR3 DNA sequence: TGCGCCAGCAGCCAAGGTTCTTCACCCACCTACGAGCAGTACTTC.

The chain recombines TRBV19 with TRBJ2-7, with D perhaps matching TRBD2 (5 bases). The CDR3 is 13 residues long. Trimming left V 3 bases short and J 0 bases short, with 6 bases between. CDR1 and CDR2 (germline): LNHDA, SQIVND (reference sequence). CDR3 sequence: CASSIGISYEQYF. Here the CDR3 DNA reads TGTGCCAGTAGTATCGGGATCTCCTACGAGCAGTACTTC.

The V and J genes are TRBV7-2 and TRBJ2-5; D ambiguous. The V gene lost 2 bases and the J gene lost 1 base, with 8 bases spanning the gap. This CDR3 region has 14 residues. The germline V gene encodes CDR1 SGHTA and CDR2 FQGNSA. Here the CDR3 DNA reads TGTGCCAGCAGCTTATCAAGAAGCCAAGAGACCCAGTACTTC. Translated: CASSLSRSQETQYF. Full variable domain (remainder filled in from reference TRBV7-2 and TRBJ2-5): GAGVSQSPSNKVTEKGKDVELRCDPISGHTALYWYRQSLGQGLEFLIYFQGNSAPDKSGLPSDRFSAERTGGSVSTLTIQRTQQEDSAVYLCASSLSRSQETQYFGPGTRLLVL.